This T cell receptor beta chain was recorded in a study of glioma-infiltrating T cells. Amplification of TCR alpha and beta CDR3 regions from RNA used iRepertoire nested multiplex PCR. TCRdb reprocessed the multiplex PCR reads via MiXCR and lists one record per CDR3 protein. The sample carries around 130,000 distinct CDR3 sequences, about 25% recorded once. The receptor was isolated from a human donor with low-grade glioma or glioblastoma, undergoing nonglioma brain surgery, or in good health (not recorded which). Sequencing was carried out using glioma tissue, nonneoplastic brain tissue, or PBMCs (not recorded which).

The CDR3 DNA reads as TGCGCCAGCAGTGGGACAGGGGGCACTGAAGCTTTCTTT. This translates into CASSGTGGTEAFF. The rearrangement uses TRBV10-2 and TRBJ1-1; 10 nucleotides align to TRBD1. Looked up from germline, CDR1 is WSHSY and CDR2 is SAAADI. The CDR3 contains 13 residues. V gave up 4 bases and J gave up 4 bases; unmatched junction bases: 0.